This TCR beta chain is from a study of T cell responses to AZD1222 COVID-19 vaccine. Using immunoSEQ multiplex PCR, the repertoire was profiled, and TCRdb retains in-frame clones only, with some absent. Among about 130,000 clones listed, approximately 85% were seen once. The sequence was obtained from an adult who received the AZD1222 COVID-19 vaccine. The specimen was peripheral blood, collected 28 days after the second AZD1222 dose.

The DNA for the CDR3 is TGTGCCAGCAGCTCTCCACCTGACAGGGATAGGGGCTACACCTTC. Translated: CASSSPPDRDRGYTF. The chain couples TRBV11-2 to TRBJ1-2, with 7 positions matching TRBD1. Germline CDR1 SGHAT, CDR2 FQNNGV. The J segment lost 8 bases and the V segment lost 4 bases, leaving 13 bases of the junction unmatched. This CDR3 contains 15 residues.